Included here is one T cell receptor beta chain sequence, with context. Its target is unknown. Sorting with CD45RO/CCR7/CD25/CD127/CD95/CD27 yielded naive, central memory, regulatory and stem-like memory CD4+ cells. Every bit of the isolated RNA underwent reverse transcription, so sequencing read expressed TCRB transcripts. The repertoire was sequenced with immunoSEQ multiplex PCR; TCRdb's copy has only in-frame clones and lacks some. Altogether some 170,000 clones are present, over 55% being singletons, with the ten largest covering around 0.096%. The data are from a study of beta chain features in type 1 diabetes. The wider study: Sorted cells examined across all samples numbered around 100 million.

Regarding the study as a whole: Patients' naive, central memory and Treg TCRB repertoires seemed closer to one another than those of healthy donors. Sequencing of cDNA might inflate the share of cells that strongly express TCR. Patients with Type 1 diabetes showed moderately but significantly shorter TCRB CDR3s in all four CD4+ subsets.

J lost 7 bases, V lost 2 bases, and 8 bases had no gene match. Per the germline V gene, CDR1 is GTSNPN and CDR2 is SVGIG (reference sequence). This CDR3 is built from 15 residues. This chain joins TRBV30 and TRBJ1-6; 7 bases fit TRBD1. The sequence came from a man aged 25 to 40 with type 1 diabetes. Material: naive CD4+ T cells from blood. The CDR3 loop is CAWSTRQGRNSPLHF. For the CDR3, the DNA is TGTGCCTGGAGTACACGACAGGGAAGGAATTCACCCCTCCACTTT. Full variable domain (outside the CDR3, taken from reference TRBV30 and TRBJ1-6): SQTIHQWPATLVQPVGSPLSLECTVEGTSNPNLYWYRQAAGRGLQLLFYSVGIGQISSEVPQNLSASRPQDRQFILSSKKLLLSDSGFYLCAWSTRQGRNSPLHFGNGTRLTVT.